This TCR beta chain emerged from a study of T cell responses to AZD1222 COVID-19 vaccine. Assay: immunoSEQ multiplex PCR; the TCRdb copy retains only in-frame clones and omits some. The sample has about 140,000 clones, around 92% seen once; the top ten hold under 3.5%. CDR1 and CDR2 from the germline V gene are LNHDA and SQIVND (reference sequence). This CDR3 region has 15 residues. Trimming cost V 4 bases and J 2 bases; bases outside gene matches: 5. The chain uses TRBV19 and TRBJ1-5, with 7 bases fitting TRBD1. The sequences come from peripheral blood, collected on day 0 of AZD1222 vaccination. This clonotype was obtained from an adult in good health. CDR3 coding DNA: TGTGCCAGTAGTAGAGAAAGGGGGCGCAATCAGCCCCAGCATTTT. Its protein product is CASSRERGRNQPQHF.